The 10 T cell receptor beta chains below come from one sample, sequenced in a study of technical replicates of blood from several donors. Only in-frame clones appear in the TCRdb table, and some are missing; sequencing was by immunoSEQ multiplex PCR. The table shows under 95,000 clones, with roughly nine tenths occurring only once. Material for sequencing was T cells isolated from PBMCs. These receptors came from a human donor in good health. Some clones in this sample may be carry-over from other donors' samples.

V usage is TRBV6-1 and J usage is TRBJ1-4; TRBD1 aligns across 7 bases. Per the germline V gene, CDR1 is MNHNS and CDR2 is SASEGT. This CDR3 contains 14 residues. V lost 10 bases to trimming and J lost 3 bases; unmatched junction nucleotides: 8. The CDR3 DNA is TGTGCCACCCGAGACGGGACAGCTAATGAAAAACTGTTTTTT. Protein: CATRDGTANEKLFF.

The chain has TRBV6-1 and TRBJ2-7; 7 nucleotides align to TRBD1. The junction had 12 bases not matched to a gene; V was cut back by 2 bases and J by 5 bases. CDR3 length: 16 residues. The germline CDR1 and CDR2 sequences are MNHNS and SASEGT. CDR3 sequence: CASSEIDMYRGHEQYF. Written as DNA, the CDR3 is TGTGCCAGCAGTGAAATAGATATGTACAGGGGCCACGAGCAGTACTTC.

The chain links TRBV30 to TRBJ2-2; possible D gene TRBD2, 7 bases. The CDR3 has 15 residues. Trimming took 3 bases from V and 2 from J, leaving 13 bases between them. Germline values: CDR1 GTSNPN, CDR2 SVGIG (reference sequence). This CDR3 reads CAWRGGATNTGELFF. The CDR3 nucleotides read TGTGCCTGGAGGGGGGGGGCGACCAACACCGGGGAGCTGTTTTTT.

Remarks on this clone: Other DNA sequences in this sample translate to the same CDR3. The gene calls are TRBV5-1 and TRBJ2-1; D remains unclear. The CDR3 is made up of 14 amino acids. Germline-derived CDR1 and CDR2 are SGHRS and YFSETQ. Trimming took 4 bases from V and 3 from J, leaving 11 bases between them. CDR3 sequence: CASSPSGGYNEQFF. The CDR3 bases are TGCGCCAGCAGCCCCTCCGGCGGCTACAATGAGCAGTTCTTC. Full variable domain (rest looked up from reference TRBV5-1 and TRBJ2-1): KAGVTQTPRYLIKTRGQQVTLSCSPISGHRSVSWYQQTPGQGLQFLFEYFSETQRNKGNFPGRFSGRQFSNSRSEMNVSTLELGDSALYLCASSPSGGYNEQFFGPGTRLTVL.

This clone was counted once. The gene calls are TRBV18 and TRBJ2-3; D not certain. The CDR3 contains 17 residues. The ends were cut back, 1 base at V and 0 bases at J, with 14 bases in the middle. Germline CDR1 is KGHSH and CDR2 is LQKENI. The CDR3 spells CASSPQSQISSTDTQYF. The CDR3 DNA follows: TGTGCCAGCTCACCACAATCACAGATCAGTAGCACAGATACGCAGTATTTT.

This clone was seen only once. This sequence joins TRBV12-5 and TRBJ1-5; 7 nucleotides line up with TRBD1. V lost 2 bases, J lost 3 bases, and 7 bases stayed unmatched. Germline V gene lookup returns CDR1 LGHNT and CDR2 FRNRAP. The CDR3 has 16 amino acids. The CDR3 sequence is CASGLIPGGSNQPQHF. The CDR3 DNA follows: TGTGCTAGTGGTTTGATCCCAGGGGGTTCCAATCAGCCCCAGCATTTT.

The chain joins TRBV7-2 to TRBJ2-7, with TRBD2 identical over 7 bases. Germline CDR1 SGHTA, CDR2 FQGNSA. The V gene end was trimmed by 4 bases and the J gene end by 4 bases; junction bases not matched to a gene: 16. CDR3 size: 17 residues. CDR3 in amino acids: CASSSLTSPILPYEQYF. The CDR3 DNA sequence: TGTGCCAGCAGCTCACTGACTAGCCCCATCCTACCTTACGAGCAGTACTTC.

This sequence joins TRBV5-1 and TRBJ1-2, with TRBD1 identical over 7 bases. V trimming: 5 bases; J trimming: 2 bases; junction bases outside the gene matches: 9. Looked up from germline, CDR1 is SGHRS and CDR2 is YFSETQ. This CDR3 has 15 residues. Written as DNA, the CDR3 is TGCGCCAGCAGACCCAAACCGACAGGGAACTATGGCTACACCTTC. The encoded protein is CASRPKPTGNYGYTF.

This chain joins TRBV4-1 and TRBJ1-2, with 7 bases matching TRBD1. The CDR3 runs 17 residues. Germline CDR1 and CDR2: MGHRA and YSYEKL. V lost 4 bases, J lost 2 bases, and 13 bases stayed unmatched. The CDR3, as DNA: TGCGCCAGCAGCCCAGACATAGGGGGCGCGAAAAACTATGGCTACACCTTC. This sequence encodes CASSPDIGGAKNYGYTF.

This rearrangement joins TRBV9 to TRBJ1-3; possible D gene TRBD1, 5 bases. The V gene lost 3 bases and the J gene lost 4 bases, with 14 bases spanning the gap. CDR1 SGDLS and CDR2 YYNGEE come from the germline V gene. CDR3 length: 15 residues. CDR3 protein: CASSGYKGQGNTIYF. The CDR3 DNA reads as TGTGCCAGCAGCGGCTACAAGGGGCAGGGAAACACCATATATTTT.